The 4 T cell receptor beta chains in this list originate from one sample, sequenced in a study of lymphopenia after photon versus proton radiotherapy. Generated by immunoSEQ multiplex PCR, the TCRdb table keeps only in-frame clones and is missing some. The sample contains 37,000 or so clones, 86% of which appear only once. The sample consisted of peripheral blood, taken from a patient treated with proton-based radiotherapy. Every receptor here comes from a woman in her 70s with pancreatic cancer. Some clones in this sample may be carry-over from other donors' samples.

V gene TRBV28 combines with J gene TRBJ2-7; 9 bases are shared with TRBD1. V lost 5 bases, J lost 3 bases, and 8 bases stayed unmatched. The CDR3 covers 15 residues. Germline V gene sequence: CDR1 MDHEN, CDR2 SYDVKM. In DNA, the CDR3 is TGTGCCAGCAGTCCCGGGACAGGGCGAATCTACGAGCAGTACTTC. Translated: CASSPGTGRIYEQYF.

V is TRBV5-1 and J is TRBJ1-1; possibly TRBD1 for D (6 bases). With 7 bases removed from V and 1 base from J, the gap between germline ends came to 20 bases. This CDR3 has 16 amino acids. Germline V lookup: CDR1 SGHRS, CDR2 YFSETQ. This chain's CDR3 is CASRSTDSLQNTEAFF. The CDR3 nucleotides read TGCGCCAGCCGCTCTACGGACAGTTTGCAGAACACTGAAGCTTTCTTT.

V is TRBV10-3 and J is TRBJ2-3; a possible D gene is TRBD1 (5 bases). Trimming cost V 4 bases and J 2 bases, with 10 bases left between them. Germline values: CDR1 ENHRY, CDR2 SYGVKD. The CDR3 loop spans 14 amino acids. Here the CDR3 DNA reads TGTGCCATCAGTGGACAGAATCCCACAGATACGCAGTATTTT. It yields the protein CAISGQNPTDTQYF.

CDR3 sequence: CACSRTGGNTEAFF. For the CDR3, the DNA is TGTGCCTGCAGCCGGACAGGCGGGAACACTGAAGCTTTCTTT. This chain joins TRBV30 and TRBJ1-1, with 7 bases identical to TRBD1. V was pared by 6 bases and J by 1 base, with 8 bases of the junction left unmatched. This CDR3 spans 14 amino acids. CDR1 and CDR2 from the germline V gene are GTSNPN and SVGIG (reference sequence).